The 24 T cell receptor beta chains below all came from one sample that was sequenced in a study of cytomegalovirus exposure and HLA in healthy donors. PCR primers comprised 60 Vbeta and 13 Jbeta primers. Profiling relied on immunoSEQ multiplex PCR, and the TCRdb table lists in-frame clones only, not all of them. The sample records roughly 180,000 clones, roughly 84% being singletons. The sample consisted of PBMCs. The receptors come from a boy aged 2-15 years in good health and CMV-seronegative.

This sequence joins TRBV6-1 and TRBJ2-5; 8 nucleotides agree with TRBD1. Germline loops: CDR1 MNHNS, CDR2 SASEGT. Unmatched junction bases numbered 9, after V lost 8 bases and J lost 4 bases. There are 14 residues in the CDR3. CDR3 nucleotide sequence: TGTGCCAGCGAGACAGGGGCGCGGGTAGAGACCCAGTACTTC. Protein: CASETGARVETQYF.

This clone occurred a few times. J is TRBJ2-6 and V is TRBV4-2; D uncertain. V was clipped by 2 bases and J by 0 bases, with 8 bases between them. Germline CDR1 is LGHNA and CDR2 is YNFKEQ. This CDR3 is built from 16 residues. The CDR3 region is CASSQRVSSGANVLTF. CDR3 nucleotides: TGTGCCAGCAGCCAACGAGTAAGCTCTGGGGCCAACGTCCTGACTTTC.

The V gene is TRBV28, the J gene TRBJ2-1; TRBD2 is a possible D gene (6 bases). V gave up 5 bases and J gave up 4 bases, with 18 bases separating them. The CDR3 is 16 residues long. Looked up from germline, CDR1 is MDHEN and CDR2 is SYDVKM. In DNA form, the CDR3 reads TGTGCCAGCAGTAGTGAAGGTCGGCGGGGTTACAATGAGCAGTTCTTC. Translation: CASSSEGRRGYNEQFF.

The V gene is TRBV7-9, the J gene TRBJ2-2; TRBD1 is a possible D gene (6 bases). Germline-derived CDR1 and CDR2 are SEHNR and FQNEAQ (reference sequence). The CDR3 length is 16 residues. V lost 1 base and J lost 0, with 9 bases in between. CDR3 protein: CASSLDDRPNTGELFF. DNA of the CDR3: TGTGCCAGCAGCTTAGACGACAGGCCGAACACCGGGGAGCTGTTTTTT.

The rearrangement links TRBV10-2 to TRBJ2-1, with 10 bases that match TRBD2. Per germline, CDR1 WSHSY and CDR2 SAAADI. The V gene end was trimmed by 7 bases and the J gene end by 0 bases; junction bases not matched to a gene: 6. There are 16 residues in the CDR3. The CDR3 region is CASTPSGGFSYNEQFF. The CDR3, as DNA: TGCGCCAGCACCCCTAGCGGGGGTTTCTCCTACAATGAGCAGTTCTTC.

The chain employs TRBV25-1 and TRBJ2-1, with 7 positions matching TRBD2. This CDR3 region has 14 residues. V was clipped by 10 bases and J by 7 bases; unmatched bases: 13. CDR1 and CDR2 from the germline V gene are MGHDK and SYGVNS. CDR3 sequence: CATGRWGGENEQFF. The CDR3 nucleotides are TGTGCCACCGGGCGGTGGGGAGGGGAGAATGAGCAGTTCTTC.

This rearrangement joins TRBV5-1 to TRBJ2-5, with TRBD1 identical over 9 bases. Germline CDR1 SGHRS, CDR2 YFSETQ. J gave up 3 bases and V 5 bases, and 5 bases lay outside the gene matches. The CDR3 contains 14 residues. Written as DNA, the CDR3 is TGCGCCAGCAGGCTGAGGGACAGGGAAGAGACCCAGTACTTC. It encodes CASRLRDREETQYF.

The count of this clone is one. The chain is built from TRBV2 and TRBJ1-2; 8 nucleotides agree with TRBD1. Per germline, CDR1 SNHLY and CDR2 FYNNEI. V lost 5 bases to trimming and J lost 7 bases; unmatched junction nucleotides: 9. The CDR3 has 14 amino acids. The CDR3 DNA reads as TGTGCCAGCAGTTTAAAGACAGGGGTGGGTGGCTACACCTTC. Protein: CASSLKTGVGGYTF. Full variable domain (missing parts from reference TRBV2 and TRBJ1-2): EPEVTQTPSHQVTQMGQEVILRCVPISNHLYFYWYRQILGQKVEFLVSFYNNEISEKSEIFDDQFSVERPDGSNFTLKIRSTKLEDSAMYFCASSLKTGVGGYTFGSGTRLTVV.

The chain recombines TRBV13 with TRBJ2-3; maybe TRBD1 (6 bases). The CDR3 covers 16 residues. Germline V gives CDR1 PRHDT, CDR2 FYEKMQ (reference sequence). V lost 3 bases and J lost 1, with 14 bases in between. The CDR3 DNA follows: TGTGCCAGCAGCTTTTCTGGGGGCCCAGGCACAGATACGCAGTATTTT. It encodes CASSFSGGPGTDTQYF. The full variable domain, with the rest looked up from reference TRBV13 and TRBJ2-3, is AAGVIQSPRHLIKEKRETATLKCYPIPRHDTVYWYQQGPGQDPQFLISFYEKMQSDKGSIPDRFSAQQFSDYHSELNMSSLELGDSALYFCASSFSGGPGTDTQYFGPGTRLTVL.

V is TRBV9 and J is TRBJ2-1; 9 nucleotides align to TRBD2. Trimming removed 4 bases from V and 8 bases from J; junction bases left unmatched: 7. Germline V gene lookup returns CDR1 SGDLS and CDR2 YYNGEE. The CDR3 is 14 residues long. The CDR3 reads CASSLTSGGDEQFF. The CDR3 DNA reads TGTGCCAGCAGCCTGACTAGCGGAGGGGATGAGCAGTTCTTC.

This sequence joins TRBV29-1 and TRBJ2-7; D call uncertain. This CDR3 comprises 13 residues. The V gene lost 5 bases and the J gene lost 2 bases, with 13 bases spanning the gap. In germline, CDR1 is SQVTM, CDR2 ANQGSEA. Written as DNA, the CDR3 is TGCAGCGTTTCGGCCGGAGCTACCTACGAGCAGTACTTC. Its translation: CSVSAGATYEQYF.

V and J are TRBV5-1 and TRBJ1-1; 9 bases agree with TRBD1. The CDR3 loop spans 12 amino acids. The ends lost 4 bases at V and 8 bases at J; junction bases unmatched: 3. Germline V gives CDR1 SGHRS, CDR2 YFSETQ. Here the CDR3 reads CASSRDRDEAFF. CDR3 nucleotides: TGCGCCAGCAGCCGGGACAGGGACGAAGCTTTCTTT.

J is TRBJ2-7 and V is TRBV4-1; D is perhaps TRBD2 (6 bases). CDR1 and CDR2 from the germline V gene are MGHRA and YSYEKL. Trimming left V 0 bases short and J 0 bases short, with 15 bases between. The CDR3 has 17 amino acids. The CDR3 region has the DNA TGCGCCAGCAGCCAAGATGCTTCCTCTAGCGTCTCCTACGAGCAGTACTTC. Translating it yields CASSQDASSSVSYEQYF.

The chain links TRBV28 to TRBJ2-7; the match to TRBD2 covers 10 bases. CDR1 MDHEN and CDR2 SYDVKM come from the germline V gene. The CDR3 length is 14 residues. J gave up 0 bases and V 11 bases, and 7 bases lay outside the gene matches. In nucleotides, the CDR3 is TGTGCCGTACGCTCTAGCGGGAGCTCCTACGAGCAGTACTTC. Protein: CAVRSSGSSYEQYF.

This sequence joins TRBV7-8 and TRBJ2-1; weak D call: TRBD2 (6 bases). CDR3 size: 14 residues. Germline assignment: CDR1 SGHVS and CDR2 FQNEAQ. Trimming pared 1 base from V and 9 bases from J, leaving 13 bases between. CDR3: CASSLVADSGEQFF. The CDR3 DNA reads TGTGCCAGCAGCTTAGTCGCGGATAGCGGTGAGCAGTTCTTC.

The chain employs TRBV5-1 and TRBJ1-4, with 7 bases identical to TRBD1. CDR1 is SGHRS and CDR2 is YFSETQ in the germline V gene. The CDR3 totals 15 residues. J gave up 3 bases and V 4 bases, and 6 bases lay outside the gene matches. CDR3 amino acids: CASSPRDSSNEKLFF. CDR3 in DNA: TGCGCCAGCAGCCCAAGGGACAGTTCTAATGAAAAACTGTTTTTT.

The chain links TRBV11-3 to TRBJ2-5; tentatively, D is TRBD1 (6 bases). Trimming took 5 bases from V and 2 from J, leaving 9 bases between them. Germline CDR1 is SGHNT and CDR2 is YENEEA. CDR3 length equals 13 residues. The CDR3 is CASSRGQQETQYF. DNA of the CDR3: TGTGCCAGCAGCCGAGGACAGCAAGAGACCCAGTACTTC. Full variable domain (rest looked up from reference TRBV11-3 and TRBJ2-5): EAGVVQSPRYKIIEKKQPVAFWCNPISGHNTLYWYLQNLGQGPELLIRYENEEAVDDSQLPKDRFSAERLKGVDSTLKIQPAELGDSAVYLCASSRGQQETQYFGPGTRLLVL.

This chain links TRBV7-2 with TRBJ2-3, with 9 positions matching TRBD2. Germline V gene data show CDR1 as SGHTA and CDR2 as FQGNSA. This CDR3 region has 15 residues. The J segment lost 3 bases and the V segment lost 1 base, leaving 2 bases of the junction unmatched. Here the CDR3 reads CASSLEGLATDTQYF. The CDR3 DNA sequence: TGTGCCAGCAGCTTAGAGGGACTAGCAACAGATACGCAGTATTTT. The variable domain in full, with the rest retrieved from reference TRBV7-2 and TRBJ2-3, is GAGVSQSPSNKVTEKGKDVELRCDPISGHTALYWYRQSLGQGLEFLIYFQGNSAPDKSGLPSDRFSAERTGGSVSTLTIQRTQQEDSAVYLCASSLEGLATDTQYFGPGTRLTVL.

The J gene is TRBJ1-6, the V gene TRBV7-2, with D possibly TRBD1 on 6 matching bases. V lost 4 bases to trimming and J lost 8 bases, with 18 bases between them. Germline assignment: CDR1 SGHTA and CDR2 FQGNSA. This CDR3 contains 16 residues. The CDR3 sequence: CASSSPGRGLYSPLHF. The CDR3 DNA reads TGTGCCAGCAGCTCCCCGGGCAGGGGATTATATTCACCCCTCCACTTT.

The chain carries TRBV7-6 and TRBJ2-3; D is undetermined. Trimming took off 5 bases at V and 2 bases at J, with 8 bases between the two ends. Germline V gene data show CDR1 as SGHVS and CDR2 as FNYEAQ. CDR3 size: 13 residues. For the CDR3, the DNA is TGTGCCAGCAGCGTTCGACTCACAGATACGCAGTATTTT. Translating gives CASSVRLTDTQYF.

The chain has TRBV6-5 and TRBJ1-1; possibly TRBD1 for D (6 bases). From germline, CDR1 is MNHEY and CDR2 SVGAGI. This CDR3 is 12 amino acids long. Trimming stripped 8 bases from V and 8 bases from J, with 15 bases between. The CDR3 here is CASAVSGGEAFF. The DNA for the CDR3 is TGTGCCAGCGCGGTGTCGGGGGGCGAAGCTTTCTTT.

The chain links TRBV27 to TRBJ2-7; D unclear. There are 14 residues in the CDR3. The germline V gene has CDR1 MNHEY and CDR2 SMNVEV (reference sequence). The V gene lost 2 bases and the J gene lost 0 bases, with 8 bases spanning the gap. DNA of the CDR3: TGTGCCAGCAGTTTAACCCACGGCTCCTACGAGCAGTACTTC. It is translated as CASSLTHGSYEQYF.

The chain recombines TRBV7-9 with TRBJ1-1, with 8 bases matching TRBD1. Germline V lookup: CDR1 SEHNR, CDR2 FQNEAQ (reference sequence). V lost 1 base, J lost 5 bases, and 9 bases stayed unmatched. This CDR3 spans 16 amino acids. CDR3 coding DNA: TGTGCCAGCAGCTTAGTCGGCAGGGGGCGAGAGACTGAAGCTTTCTTT. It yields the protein CASSLVGRGRETEAFF.

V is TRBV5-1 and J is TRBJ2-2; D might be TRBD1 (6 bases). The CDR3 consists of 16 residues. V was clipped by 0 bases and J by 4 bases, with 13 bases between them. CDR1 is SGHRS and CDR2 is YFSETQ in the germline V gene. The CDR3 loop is CASSLDGGSGTGELFF. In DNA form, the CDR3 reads TGCGCCAGCAGCTTGGATGGGGGCAGCGGCACCGGGGAGCTGTTTTTT.